Below are 6 T cell receptor beta chains sequenced from a single sample in a study of identical twins. TCRdb reprocessed the 5' RACE reads with MiXCR, giving one entry per CDR3 protein. The sample contains about 700,000 distinct CDR3 sequences, over 5% of which appear only once. Material: naive T cells sorted from blood. The receptor source for this set is a man between 18 and 29 years old in good health.

In its sample, this clonotype was seen many times. The CDR3 DNA reads TGCAGTGCCACCTCGGGCGGCACCTCCTACAATGAGCAGTTCTTC. Translated: CSATSGGTSYNEQFF. V and J are TRBV20-1 and TRBJ2-1; D is unclear. The V gene lost 6 bases and the J gene lost 0 bases, with 15 bases spanning the gap. The CDR3 contains 15 residues. Germline lookup yields CDR1 DFQATT and CDR2 SNEGSKA (reference sequence).

This clonotype was picked up many times. The chain uses TRBV20-1 and TRBJ2-1; a possible D gene is TRBD2 (5 bases). Germline CDR1 and CDR2: DFQATT and SNEGSKA (reference sequence). The CDR3 is 14 amino acids. V was trimmed by 6 bases and J by 9 bases, leaving 21 bases between them. The CDR3: CSARLVRLAGEQFF. The CDR3 bases are TGCAGTGCGAGGCTAGTGCGCCTTGCGGGTGAGCAGTTCTTC.

This chain joins TRBV6-1 and TRBJ1-4; D call uncertain. Per the germline V gene, CDR1 is MNHNS and CDR2 is SASEGT. V was trimmed by 6 bases and J by 8 bases, leaving 19 bases between them. The CDR3 has 15 residues. This CDR3 reads CASSPLGPVGEKLFF. The CDR3, as DNA: TGTGCCAGCAGCCCCCTCGGACCGGTGGGGGAAAAACTGTTTTTT.

The J gene is TRBJ1-1, the V gene TRBV12-3 or TRBV12-4, with D hard to call. The CDR3 is 14 amino acids. Trimming removed 7 bases from V and 1 base from J, with 13 bases in between. The CDR3 protein is CASKFGVPNTEAFF. The CDR3 region has the DNA TGTGCCAGCAAGTTCGGAGTCCCGAACACTGAAGCTTTCTTT.

This sequence joins TRBV7-6 and TRBJ2-1; 7 nucleotides agree with TRBD2. The CDR3 length is 14 residues. The V gene end was trimmed by 5 bases and the J gene end by 9 bases; junction bases not matched to a gene: 10. The V gene's germline CDR1 is SGHVS and CDR2 FNYEAQ. The CDR3 is CASSDRAGRGEQFF. The DNA for the CDR3 is TGTGCCAGCAGCGACCGCGCGGGGAGGGGTGAGCAGTTCTTC.

Many counts were recorded for this clonotype. V usage is TRBV29-1 and J usage is TRBJ2-3; D is unresolved. Deletions cut 4 bases from V and 1 base from J, with 9 bases between. The length of the CDR3 is 13 residues. CDR1 is SQVTM and CDR2 is ANQGSEA in the germline V gene. CDR3 sequence (DNA): TGCAGCGTTGTGGAGCGCCGCACAGATACGCAGTATTTT. It yields the protein CSVVERRTDTQYF.